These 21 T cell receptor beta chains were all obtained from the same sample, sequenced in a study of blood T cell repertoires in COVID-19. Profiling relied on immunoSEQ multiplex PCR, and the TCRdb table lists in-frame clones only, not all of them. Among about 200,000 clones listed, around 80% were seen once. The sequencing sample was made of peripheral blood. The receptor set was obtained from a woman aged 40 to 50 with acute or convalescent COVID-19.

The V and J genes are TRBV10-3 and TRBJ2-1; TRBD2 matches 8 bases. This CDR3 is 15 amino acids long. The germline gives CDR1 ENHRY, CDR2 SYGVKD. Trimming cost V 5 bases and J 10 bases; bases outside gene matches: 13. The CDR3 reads CAISTSGGPLGEQFF. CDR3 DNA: TGTGCCATCAGTACAAGCGGGGGACCCCTGGGGGAGCAGTTCTTC.

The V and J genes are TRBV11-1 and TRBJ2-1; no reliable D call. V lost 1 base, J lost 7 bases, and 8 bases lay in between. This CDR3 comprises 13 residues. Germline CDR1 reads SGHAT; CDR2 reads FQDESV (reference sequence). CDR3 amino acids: CASSLVFVNEQFF. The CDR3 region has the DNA TGTGCCAGCAGCTTAGTTTTCGTGAATGAGCAGTTCTTC.

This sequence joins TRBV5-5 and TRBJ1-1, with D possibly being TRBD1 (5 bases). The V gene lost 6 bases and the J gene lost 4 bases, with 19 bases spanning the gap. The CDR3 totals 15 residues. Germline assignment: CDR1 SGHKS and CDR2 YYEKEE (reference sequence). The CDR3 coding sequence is TGTGCCAGCACCCCAGTTGGGGGGTGGAGCACTGAAGCTTTCTTT. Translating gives CASTPVGGWSTEAFF.

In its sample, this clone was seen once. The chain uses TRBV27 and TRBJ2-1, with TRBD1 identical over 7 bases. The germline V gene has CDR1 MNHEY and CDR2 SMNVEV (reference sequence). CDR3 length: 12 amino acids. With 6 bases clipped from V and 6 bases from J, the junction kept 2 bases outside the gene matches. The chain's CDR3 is CASRTGFNEQFF. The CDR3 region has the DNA TGTGCCAGCAGGACAGGGTTCAATGAGCAGTTCTTC.

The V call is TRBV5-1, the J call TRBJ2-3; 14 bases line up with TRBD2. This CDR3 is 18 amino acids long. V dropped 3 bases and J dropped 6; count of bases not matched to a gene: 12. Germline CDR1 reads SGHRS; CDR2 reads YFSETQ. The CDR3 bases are TGCGCCAGCAGCTCACCAAATCCGGGACTAGCGGGGGTGGATACGCAGTATTTT. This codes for CASSSPNPGLAGVDTQYF.

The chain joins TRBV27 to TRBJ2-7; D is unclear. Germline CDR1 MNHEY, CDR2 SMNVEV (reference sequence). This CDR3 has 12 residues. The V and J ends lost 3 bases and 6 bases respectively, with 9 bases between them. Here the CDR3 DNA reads TGTGCCAGCAGTTTCCGAGGTAGCGAGCAGTACTTC. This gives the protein CASSFRGSEQYF.

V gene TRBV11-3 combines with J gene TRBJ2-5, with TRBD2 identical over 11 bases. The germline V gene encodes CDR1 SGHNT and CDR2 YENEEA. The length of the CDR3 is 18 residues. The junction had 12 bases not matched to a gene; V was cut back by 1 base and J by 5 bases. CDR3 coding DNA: TGTGCCAGCAGCTTAGTGCCGACTAGCGGGATTTTAGGGGAGACCCAGTACTTC. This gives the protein CASSLVPTSGILGETQYF.

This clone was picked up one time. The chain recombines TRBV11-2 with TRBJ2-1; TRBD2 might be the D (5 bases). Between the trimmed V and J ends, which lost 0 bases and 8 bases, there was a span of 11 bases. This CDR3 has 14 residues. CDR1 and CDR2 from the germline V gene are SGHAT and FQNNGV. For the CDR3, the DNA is TGTGCCAGCAGCTTAGAATGGGGTAGCGATGAGCAGTTCTTC. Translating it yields CASSLEWGSDEQFF.

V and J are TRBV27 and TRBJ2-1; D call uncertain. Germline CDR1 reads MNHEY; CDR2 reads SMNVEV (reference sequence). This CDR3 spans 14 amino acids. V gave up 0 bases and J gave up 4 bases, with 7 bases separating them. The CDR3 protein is CASSLSPGYNEQFF. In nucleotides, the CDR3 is TGTGCCAGCAGTTTATCACCGGGTTACAATGAGCAGTTCTTC.

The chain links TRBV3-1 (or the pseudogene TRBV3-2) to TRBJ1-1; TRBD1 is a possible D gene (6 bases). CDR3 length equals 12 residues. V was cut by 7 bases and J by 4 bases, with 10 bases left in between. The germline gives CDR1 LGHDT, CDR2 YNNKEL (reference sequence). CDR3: CASKLGGTEAFF. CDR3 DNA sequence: TGTGCCAGCAAACTAGGGGGCACTGAAGCTTTCTTT.

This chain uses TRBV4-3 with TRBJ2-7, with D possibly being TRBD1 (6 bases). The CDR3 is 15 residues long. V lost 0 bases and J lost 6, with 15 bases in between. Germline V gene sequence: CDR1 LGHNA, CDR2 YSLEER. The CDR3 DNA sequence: TGCGCCAGCAGCCAAGATTGGGGGCCCTTCAGCGAGCAGTACTTC. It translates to CASSQDWGPFSEQYF.

This chain's CDR3 is CASSLSRPGGQETQYF. In DNA form, the CDR3 reads TGTGCCAGCAGCCTAAGCCGACCCGGAGGACAAGAGACCCAGTACTTC. The rearrangement uses TRBV3-1 (or the pseudogene TRBV3-2) and TRBJ2-5; TRBD2 might be the D (5 bases). V shed 4 bases and J shed 2 bases, with 17 bases lying between them. This CDR3 has 16 amino acids. The germline CDR1 and CDR2 sequences are LGHDT and YNNKEL (reference sequence).

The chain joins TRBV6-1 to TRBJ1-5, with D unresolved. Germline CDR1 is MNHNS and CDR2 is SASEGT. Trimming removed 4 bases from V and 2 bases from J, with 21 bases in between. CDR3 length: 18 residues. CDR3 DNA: TGTGCCAGCAGTGTAGGGTCAGGAGGTTCGGCGGGCAATCAGCCCCAGCATTTT. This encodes CASSVGSGGSAGNQPQHF.

The CDR3 protein is CASSYTFTEAFF. CDR3 sequence (DNA): TGTGCCAGCAGCTACACCTTCACTGAAGCTTTCTTT. V gene TRBV11-2 combines with J gene TRBJ1-1; D call uncertain. Germline CDR1 SGHAT, CDR2 FQNNGV. Trimming left V 4 bases short and J 4 bases short, with 7 bases between. This CDR3 is built from 12 residues.

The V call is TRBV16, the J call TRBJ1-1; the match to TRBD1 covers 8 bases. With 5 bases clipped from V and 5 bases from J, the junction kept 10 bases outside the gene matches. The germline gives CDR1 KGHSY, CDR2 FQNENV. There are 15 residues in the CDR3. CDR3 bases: TGTGCCAGCAGCTCTAACAGGGGGTCCGCGACTGAAGCTTTCTTT. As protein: CASSSNRGSATEAFF.

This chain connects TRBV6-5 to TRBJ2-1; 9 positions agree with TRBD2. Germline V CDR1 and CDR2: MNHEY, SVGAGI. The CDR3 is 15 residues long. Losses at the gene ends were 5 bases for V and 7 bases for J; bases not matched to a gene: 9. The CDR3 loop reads CASSTAGGPRNEQFF. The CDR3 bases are TGTGCCAGCAGTACGGCGGGAGGGCCTAGGAATGAGCAGTTCTTC.

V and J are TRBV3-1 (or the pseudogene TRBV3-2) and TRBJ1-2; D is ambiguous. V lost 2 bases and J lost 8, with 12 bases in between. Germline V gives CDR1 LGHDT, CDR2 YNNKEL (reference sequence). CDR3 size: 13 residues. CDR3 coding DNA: TGTGCCAGCAGCCAAAGAGTGGGCAGCGGCTACACCTTC. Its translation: CASSQRVGSGYTF.

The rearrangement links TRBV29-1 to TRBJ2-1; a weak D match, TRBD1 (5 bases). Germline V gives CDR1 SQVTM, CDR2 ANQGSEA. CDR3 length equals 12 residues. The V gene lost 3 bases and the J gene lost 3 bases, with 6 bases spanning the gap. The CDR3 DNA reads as TGCAGCGTTGAGGGGCTCTACAATGAGCAGTTCTTC. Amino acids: CSVEGLYNEQFF.

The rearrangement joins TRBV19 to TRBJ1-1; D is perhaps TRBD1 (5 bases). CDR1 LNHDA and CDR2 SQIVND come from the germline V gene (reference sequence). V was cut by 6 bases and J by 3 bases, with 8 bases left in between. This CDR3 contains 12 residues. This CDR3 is CASSRADTEAFF. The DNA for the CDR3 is TGTGCCAGTAGCAGGGCCGACACTGAAGCTTTCTTT.

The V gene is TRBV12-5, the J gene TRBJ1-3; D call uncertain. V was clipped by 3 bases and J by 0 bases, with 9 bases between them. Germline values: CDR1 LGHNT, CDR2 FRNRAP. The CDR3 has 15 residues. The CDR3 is CASGFVLSSGNTIYF. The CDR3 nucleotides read TGTGCTAGTGGTTTCGTCCTAAGCTCTGGAAACACCATATATTTT.

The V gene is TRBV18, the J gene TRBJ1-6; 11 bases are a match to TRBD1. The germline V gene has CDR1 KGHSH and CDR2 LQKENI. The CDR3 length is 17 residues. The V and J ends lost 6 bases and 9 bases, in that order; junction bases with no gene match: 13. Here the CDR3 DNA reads TGTGCCAGCTCCCCCGCGGGTCGCGGGACAGGGGGTTCACCCCTCCACTTT. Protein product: CASSPAGRGTGGSPLHF.